Listed below are T cell receptor beta chains from one sample, sequenced in a study of blood T cell repertoires in COVID-19. Using immunoSEQ multiplex PCR, the repertoire was profiled, and TCRdb retains in-frame clones only, with some absent. The sample includes some 41,000 clones, approximately 91% of them seen just once. The specimen sequenced was peripheral blood. The source is a woman in her twenties or thirties in a cohort sampled during active COVID-19. Each CDR3 is given with its conserved first and last residue. The order of the fields is V gene, J gene, D gene, clone size, CDR3 DNA, CDR3 protein. The D gene is left open where the match is weak. Not every row has a clone size; where given, it reads once, few, many or a size class.

TRBV7-9	TRBJ1-3	-	-	TGTGCCAGCAGCAAGACAGGATCCTCTGGAAACACCATATATTTT	CASSKTGSSGNTIYF
TRBV6-6	TRBJ2-5	-	once	TGTGCCAGCAGTTACCCGGACAAAAGGCAAGAGACCCAGTACTTC	CASSYPDKRQETQYF
TRBV7-2	TRBJ2-7	TRBD2	-	TGTGCCAGCAGCCGTACCGCGGGGGGATCCTACGAGCAGTACTTC	CASSRTAGGSYEQYF
TRBV10-2	TRBJ2-7	TRBD2	-	TGCGCCAGCAGTGAGGGGGGACTAGCGGGCCGCGGGACCACCTACGAGCAGTACTTC	CASSEGGLAGRGTTYEQYF
TRBV19	TRBJ2-5	TRBD1	-	TGTGCCAGTAGTGGGAGCAGGGGGCGAGAGACCCAGTACTTC	CASSGSRGRETQYF
TRBV5-6	TRBJ2-7	TRBD1	-	TGTGCCAGCAGCCCCGGGACAGGAGTTACCTACGAGCAGTACTTC	CASSPGTGVTYEQYF
TRBV7-9	TRBJ1-1	-	once	TGTGCCAGCACTCCCCCCGGGACGGAGGGGACTGAAGCTTTCTTT	CASTPPGTEGTEAFF
TRBV7-2	TRBJ2-1	-	-	TGTGCCAGCAGTCACCAAGTCACCCCGAGCTCCTACAATGAGCAGTTCTTC	CASSHQVTPSSYNEQFF
TRBV7-8	TRBJ2-1	-	few	TGTGCCAGCAGCTCACGTACTGGGGGCCTTGGCAATGAGCAGTTCTTC	CASSSRTGGLGNEQFF
TRBV14	TRBJ2-5	-	once	TGTGCTCTGGTGTCCAGACAAGAGACCCAGTACTTC	CALVSRQETQYF
TRBV6-5	TRBJ1-2	-	-	TGTGCCAGCAGTTACTCGGGGCCAGGGCATAGGGGTGGCTACACCTTC	CASSYSGPGHRGGYTF
TRBV11-3	TRBJ2-5	TRBD1	-	TGTGCCAGCAGCTTTCGGACAGGGGGGATCCAAGAGACCCAGTACTTC	CASSFRTGGIQETQYF
TRBV2	TRBJ2-7	-	-	TGTGCCAGCAAGGAGGGATCCAGCCGCACCTACGAGCAGTACTTC	CASKEGSSRTYEQYF
TRBV9	TRBJ2-7	TRBD2	-	TGTGCCAGCAGCCCGTGGACTAGTACCTACGAGCAGTACTTC	CASSPWTSTYEQYF
TRBV3-1/TRBV3-2	TRBJ2-7	-	-	TGTGCCAGCAGCCCGACAGGGAGGAGCTCCTACGAGCAGTACTTC	CASSPTGRSSYEQYF
TRBV2	TRBJ2-7	TRBD1	few	TGTGCCAGCAGCGGGACAGGGAACTACGAGCAGTACTTC	CASSGTGNYEQYF
TRBV6-5	TRBJ2-7	TRBD1	once	TGTGCCAGCAGTAAGGGAGGACAGGGGGCCAACGAGCAGTACTTC	CASSKGGQGANEQYF
TRBV23-1	TRBJ2-5	TRBD2	few	TGCGCCAGCAGTCAATCCGGGAGCGGGAAAGAGACCCAGTACTTC	CASSQSGSGKETQYF
TRBV7-2	TRBJ2-2	-	-	TGTGCCAGCAGTCTTTATTTGAACACCGGGGAGCTGTTTTTT	CASSLYLNTGELFF
TRBV7-9	TRBJ2-5	-	few	TGTGCCAGCAGCTTAGGACAGCCGTGGGAAGCCCAGTACTTC	CASSLGQPWEAQYF
TRBV5-1	TRBJ2-1	TRBD2	-	TGCGCCAGCAGCTTGGTAGCGGGTTTAGCGGGAGAATATGAGCAGTTCTTC	CASSLVAGLAGEYEQFF
TRBV30	TRBJ1-3	-	once	TGTGCCTGGAGTGGGGGCCACGGAAACACCATATATTTT	CAWSGGHGNTIYF
TRBV7-3	TRBJ2-3	-	-	TGTGCCAGCAGCTCCTCCGTCCTGGATACGCAGTATTTT	CASSSSVLDTQYF
TRBV2	TRBJ2-1	TRBD1	once	TGTGCCAGCAGCAGACAGGGGGGCACCTACAATGAGCAGTTCTTC	CASSRQGGTYNEQFF
TRBV7-9	TRBJ2-7	-	-	TGTGCCAGCAGCTTGGCAGGACTTTTCCACTACGAGCAGTACTTC	CASSLAGLFHYEQYF
TRBV18	TRBJ2-4	-	-	TGTGCCAGCTCACCACTTCGGACAGAACCCGCCAAAAACATTCAGTACTTC	CASSPLRTEPAKNIQYF
TRBV7-9	TRBJ2-2	-	-	TGTGCCAGCAGCCATTACAGGGAGTCCGGGGAGCTGTTTTTT	CASSHYRESGELFF
TRBV25-1	TRBJ1-4	-	-	TGTGCCAGCAGTGGCCCCACCCTAAGGCAGGGGTGGAATGAAAAACTGTTTTTT	CASSGPTLRQGWNEKLFF
TRBV5-1	TRBJ2-2	TRBD1	-	TGCGCCAGCAGTATGGGACAGGGGGCAAGAGGCGGGGAGCTGTTTTTT	CASSMGQGARGGELFF
TRBV11-2	TRBJ2-5	-	once	TGTGCCAGCAGCTTAAACGGGATAGAGACCCAGTACTTC	CASSLNGIETQYF
TRBV27	TRBJ2-7	-	-	TGTGCCAGCAGCCCAGACTATGTATACGAGCAGTACTTC	CASSPDYVYEQYF
TRBV6-5	TRBJ1-2	-	-	TGTGCCAGCAGTTACGACGGGAACTATGGCTACACCTTC	CASSYDGNYGYTF
TRBV6-2/TRBV6-3	TRBJ2-5	TRBD2	-	TGTGCCAGCACTTACCCGACTAGCGGGAGATGGCAAGAGACCCAGTACTTC	CASTYPTSGRWQETQYF
TRBV9	TRBJ2-7	-	-	TGTGCCAGCGCCCGTGCGTTCGAAACCTACGAGCAGTACTTC	CASARAFETYEQYF
TRBV4-3	TRBJ1-4	TRBD1	-	TGCGCCAGCAGCCACCTTCCGGGACAGGAGAATGAAAAACTGTTTTTT	CASSHLPGQENEKLFF